This T cell receptor (beta chain) was observed in a study of cytomegalovirus exposure and HLA in healthy donors. As for the study in general: According to later analysis, the same platform produced the 130 or so validation and some 680 first-cohort repertoires.

This CDR3 has 15 residues. In germline, CDR1 is SGHRS, CDR2 YFSETQ. V was clipped by 5 bases and J by 1 base; unmatched bases: 8. Worth noting for this clone: Its cognate antigen is unknown.

The study, taken as a whole, reports: Approximately 160 TCR beta chains were listed as cytomegalovirus-associated.

The assay was immunoSEQ multiplex PCR, and TCRdb's table has in-frame clones only and misses some. The data contain over 150,000 clones, approximately 96% of them seen just once; the ten biggest clones take up approximately 1%. The donors were in the approximately 120-subject validation cohort, distinct from the roughly 700-subject first cohort. Sequencing was carried out using PBMCs. V gene TRBV5-1 combines with J gene TRBJ1-2; 7 bases fit TRBD1. The TCR was taken from a woman under 30 in good health and CMV-seronegative. The CDR3: CASRAGQARNYGYTF. CDR3 bases: TGCGCCAGCAGAGCCGGACAGGCTCGTAACTATGGCTACACCTTC. The full variable domain, rest sourced from reference TRBV5-1 and TRBJ1-2, is KAGVTQTPRYLIKTRGQQVTLSCSPISGHRSVSWYQQTPGQGLQFLFEYFSETQRNKGNFPGRFSGRQFSNSRSEMNVSTLELGDSALYLCASRAGQARNYGYTFGSGTRLTVV.